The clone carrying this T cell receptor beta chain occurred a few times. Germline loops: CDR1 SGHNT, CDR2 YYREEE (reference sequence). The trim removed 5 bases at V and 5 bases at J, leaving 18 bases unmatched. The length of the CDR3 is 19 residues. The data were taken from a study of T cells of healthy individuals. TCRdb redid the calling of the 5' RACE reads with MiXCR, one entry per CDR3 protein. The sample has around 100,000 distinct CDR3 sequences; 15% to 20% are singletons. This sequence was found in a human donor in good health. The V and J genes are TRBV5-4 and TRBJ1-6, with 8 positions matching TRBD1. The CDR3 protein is CASRPKRQGRGVDNSPLHF. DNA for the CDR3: TGTGCCAGCAGACCAAAAAGACAGGGGCGAGGTGTCGATAATTCACCCCTCCACTTT.